These 21 T cell receptor beta chains came from one sample sequenced in a study of CD8 T cells in ankylosing spondylitis. Via MiXCR, TCRdb re-called the 5' RACE reads, giving one row per CDR3 protein. Here the sample spans 500,000 or so distinct CDR3 sequences, about 5.2% being singletons. Antigen specificity for these receptors is unknown. Study conclusions and caveats: A TCR beta motif of 7 or 8 highly homologous variants appeared characteristic of ankylosing spondylitis blood.

Sequencing was done on a sample of blood, either unsorted or a sorted T cell fraction (not recorded which). Receptor source: a male donor with ankylosing spondylitis.

CDR3 DNA: TGTGCCAGCAGCGGCGGGACAGTCAATTCACCCCTCCACTTT. Its protein is CASSGGTVNSPLHF. The V gene is TRBV9, the J gene TRBJ1-6; 7 positions agree with TRBD1. The CDR3 extends over 14 amino acids. Germline CDR1 is SGDLS and CDR2 is YYNGEE. Germline trimming cut 3 bases from V and 7 bases from J; bases unmatched to any gene: 4.

Many counts were recorded for this clonotype. The CDR3 DNA sequence: TGCGCCAGCAGCTACGAACCGGGTCAGCCCCAGCATTTT. Translating gives CASSYEPGQPQHF. This chain uses TRBV5-1 with TRBJ1-5; no clear D. The V and J ends lost 3 bases and 6 bases respectively, with 10 bases between them. Germline V CDR1 and CDR2: SGHRS, YFSETQ. The CDR3 is 13 residues long.

V usage is TRBV7-2 and J usage is TRBJ2-1; weak D call: TRBD2 (6 bases). With 5 bases removed from V and 9 bases from J, the gap between germline ends came to 14 bases. The germline V gene encodes CDR1 SGHTA and CDR2 FQGNSA. The CDR3 contains 13 residues. CDR3 bases: TGTGCCAGCAGCCCCCGGTGGGGAGGTGAGCAGTTCTTC. Encoded protein: CASSPRWGGEQFF.

This clonotype was detected many times. This chain links TRBV6-1 with TRBJ1-5; 9 nucleotides agree with TRBD1. CDR3 size: 15 residues. J was trimmed by 1 base and V by 7 bases; bases with no gene match: 5. The V gene's germline CDR1 is MNHNS and CDR2 SASEGT. The CDR3 DNA is TGTGCCAGCACCAGGACAGGGGAAAGCAATCAGCCCCAGCATTTT. This sequence encodes CASTRTGESNQPQHF.

This clonotype came up many times. V gene TRBV28 combines with J gene TRBJ1-5; TRBD1 agrees at 9 bases. The CDR3 length is 14 residues. Germline V lookup: CDR1 MDHEN, CDR2 SYDVKM. V dropped 5 bases and J dropped 10; count of bases not matched to a gene: 9. CDR3 loop: CASSADRGASPQHF. CDR3 nucleotides: TGTGCCAGCAGTGCGGACAGGGGCGCAAGTCCCCAGCATTTT.

This clonotype was found a few times. The chain carries TRBV6-2 or TRBV6-3 and TRBJ2-1; D is ambiguous. With 10 bases removed from V and 0 bases from J, the gap between germline ends came to 13 bases. The CDR3 is made up of 14 amino acids. Germline V CDR1 and CDR2: MNHEY, SVGEGT. DNA for the CDR3: TGTGCCACTGCTCAGAGATTCTCCTACAATGAGCAGTTCTTC. This translates into CATAQRFSYNEQFF.

V and J are TRBV3-1 and TRBJ1-2; tentatively, D is TRBD1 (5 bases). The ends were cut back, 1 base at V and 5 bases at J, with 14 bases in the middle. The V gene's germline CDR1 is LGHDT and CDR2 YNNKEL (reference sequence). The CDR3 is made up of 15 amino acids. For the CDR3, the DNA is TGTGCCAGCAGCCAAGGAGAAAGGGGAGTTTATGGCTACACCTTC. Its protein is CASSQGERGVYGYTF.

This clonotype has a count of ten or more. V is TRBV28 and J is TRBJ2-3; 7 bases line up with TRBD2. CDR1 is MDHEN, CDR2 SYDVKM, per germline. The CDR3 totals 16 residues. J gave up 0 bases and V 3 bases, and 6 bases lay outside the gene matches. CDR3 protein: CASSFLSAGSTDTQYF. CDR3 bases: TGTGCCAGCAGTTTCCTATCAGCGGGAAGCACAGATACGCAGTATTTT. Together with reference TRBV28 and TRBJ2-3, the CDR3 gives the full variable domain: DVKVTQSSRYLVKRTGEKVFLECVQDMDHENMFWYRQDPGLGLRLIYFSYDVKMKEKGDIPEGYSVSREKKERFSLILESASTNQTSMYLCASSFLSAGSTDTQYFGPGTRLTVL.

This clonotype showed up many times. V gene TRBV5-1 combines with J gene TRBJ1-4; D is unresolved. V was cut by 3 bases and J by 1 base, with 19 bases left in between. The length of the CDR3 is 18 residues. Germline assignment: CDR1 SGHRS and CDR2 YFSETQ. CDR3 sequence: CASSYGAQRRGTNEKLFF. The CDR3 bases are TGCGCCAGCAGCTATGGCGCCCAGCGGCGGGGAACTAATGAAAAACTGTTTTTT.

This clonotype was recorded many times. The gene calls are TRBV7-9 and TRBJ1-6, with D maybe TRBD1 (5 bases). The CDR3 consists of 15 residues. Trimming took 5 bases from V and 8 from J, leaving 16 bases between them. Germline V gene data show CDR1 as SEHNR and CDR2 as FQNEAQ (reference sequence). In DNA, the CDR3 is TGTGCCAGCAGCCCGGCCGGGACGGGGGATTCACCCCTCCACTTT. This encodes CASSPAGTGDSPLHF.

This clonotype was found many times. V gene TRBV9 combines with J gene TRBJ2-2, with D tentatively TRBD1 (5 bases). This CDR3 spans 15 amino acids. Germline-derived CDR1 and CDR2 are SGDLS and YYNGEE. V was cut by 3 bases and J by 4 bases, with 13 bases left in between. This CDR3 is CASSGFTGSTGELFF. DNA for the CDR3: TGTGCCAGCAGCGGCTTTACAGGTAGCACCGGGGAGCTGTTTTTT.

This clonotype was seen ten or more times. This rearrangement joins TRBV20-1 to TRBJ2-7; D is unclear. Between the trimmed V and J ends, which lost 0 bases and 2 bases, there was a span of 11 bases. The CDR3 sequence is 14 residues long. The V gene's germline CDR1 is DFQATT and CDR2 SNEGSKA (reference sequence). The CDR3, as DNA: TGCAGTGCTAGAGATAGAGGCTTTACCTACGAGCAGTACTTC. Translation: CSARDRGFTYEQYF.

The chain combines TRBV5-1 with TRBJ2-5, with D unresolved. The CDR3 sequence is 14 residues long. Trimming removed 3 bases from V and 4 bases from J, with 13 bases in between. Germline CDR1 reads SGHRS; CDR2 reads YFSETQ. CDR3 amino acids: CASSSTGMGETQYF. In nucleotides, the CDR3 is TGCGCCAGCAGCTCGACTGGGATGGGAGAGACCCAGTACTTC.

The chain couples TRBV3-1 to TRBJ1-1, with D possibly matching TRBD1 (6 bases). This CDR3 has 14 residues. V lost 8 bases and J lost 0, with 13 bases in between. Germline-derived CDR1 and CDR2 are LGHDT and YNNKEL (reference sequence). The CDR3 DNA reads as TGTGCCAGCCAGCTTAGGGGGGTGAACACTGAAGCTTTCTTT. Its protein product is CASQLRGVNTEAFF.

The J gene is TRBJ2-1, the V gene TRBV5-1; D ambiguous. Between the trimmed V and J ends, which lost 0 bases and 9 bases, there was a span of 10 bases. The CDR3 length is 13 residues. Germline V gene lookup returns CDR1 SGHRS and CDR2 YFSETQ. CDR3 region: CASSLVGLGEQFF. Written as DNA, the CDR3 is TGCGCCAGCAGCTTGGTAGGGCTCGGTGAGCAGTTCTTC.

This clonotype was found many times. This chain links TRBV7-2 with TRBJ2-4; 8 nucleotides agree with TRBD2. J gave up 9 bases and V 3 bases, and 10 bases lay outside the gene matches. This CDR3 is built from 15 residues. CDR1 is SGHTA and CDR2 is FQGNSA in the germline V gene. CDR3 region: CASSFSGGANGIQYF. DNA of the CDR3: TGTGCCAGCAGCTTTTCCGGGGGGGCCAATGGCATTCAGTACTTC.

This clonotype was seen repeatedly, ten times or more. CDR3 DNA: TGTGCCAGCAGCAGGGTGCAAGGGGGATCGAACACCGGGGAGCTGTTTTTT. Amino acid sequence: CASSRVQGGSNTGELFF. This chain uses TRBV4-2 with TRBJ2-2, with D possibly being TRBD1 (6 bases). Germline loops: CDR1 LGHNA, CDR2 YNFKEQ. CDR3 size: 17 residues. Trimming removed 5 bases from V and 0 bases from J, with 16 bases in between.

This clonotype was observed a handful of times. This chain uses TRBV27 with TRBJ2-5; D not certain. This CDR3 spans 13 amino acids. Deletions cut 6 bases from V and 9 bases from J, with 17 bases between. Germline assignment: CDR1 MNHEY and CDR2 SMNVEV (reference sequence). In nucleotides, the CDR3 is TGTGCCAGCAGCCAAACCCTACGTCTGCCCCAGTACTTC. This translates into CASSQTLRLPQYF.

In its sample, this clonotype was seen many times. V gene TRBV9 combines with J gene TRBJ2-1; 8 bases are shared with TRBD2. Trimming at V came to 3 bases and at J to 3 bases, leaving 8 bases not matched to a gene. Germline CDR1 is SGDLS and CDR2 is YYNGEE. CDR3 length: 16 amino acids. The CDR3 loop is CASSGRGAGGYNEQFF. CDR3 nucleotides: TGTGCCAGCAGCGGTCGGGGGGCGGGGGGCTACAATGAGCAGTTCTTC.

This clonotype has at least ten counts. The CDR3 sequence is CSARGTREQFF. The DNA for the CDR3 is TGCAGTGCTAGGGGGACTCGCGAGCAGTTCTTC. The J gene is TRBJ2-1, the V gene TRBV20-1; D may be TRBD2 (6 bases). This CDR3 is built from 11 residues. The V gene lost 3 bases and the J gene lost 10 bases, with 10 bases spanning the gap. Germline V gene data show CDR1 as DFQATT and CDR2 as SNEGSKA (reference sequence).

The table lists this clonotype with many counts. CDR3 DNA sequence: TGTGCCATCAGTGAGCCGTGGTCAAGCTCCTACGAGCAGTACTTC. This encodes CAISEPWSSSYEQYF. The V and J genes are TRBV10-3 and TRBJ2-7; D gene uncertain. The V end was cut by 2 bases, the J end by 0 bases, with 11 bases between. CDR3 size: 15 residues. Germline-derived CDR1 and CDR2 are ENHRY and SYGVKD.